This TCR beta chain was obtained from a study of human T cells and chemical hapten exposure (dated by TCRdb to the early 2020s). For the wider study: For sensitization, 2% DPC in acetone was applied to a 2 cm by 2 cm area of upper inner arm skin. Patients additionally received weekly therapeutic DPC doses to the scalp throughout the roughly 24-week study period. Patch testing was done on the upper back using Finn chambers containing 0.01% DPC, and results were scored after 6 days according to International Contact Dermatitis Research Group standards. Most of the patients in the cohort were female, and the cohort covered alopecia areata with under or over 50% scalp involvement, alopecia totalis and alopecia universalis. The libraries were sequenced as a pool, and the TCR yield per sample differed mostly because of small variations in library volumes within the pool. Peripheral blood TCR repertoire changes were tracked in vivo in alopecia patients during primary and secondary sensitization to the hapten diphenylcyclopropenone (DPC). Blood samples were taken from patients before sensitization (week 0) and at 2, 6 and about 24 weeks after DPC sensitization. Twenty-nine alopecia patients provided blood for TCR sequencing at one to four time points (pre-sensitization, 2, 6 and 24 weeks).

Findings and caveats that apply to the study as a whole: Alopecia, a presumed autoimmune disease, was present in all patients, so the immune response of the patients might differ from that of healthy individuals. Repeated subsampling changed both the strength of the expansion versus patch-test correlation and the threshold at which that correlation became significant. DPC sensitization did not change the number of TCRs with a frequency above 1 in 1000, and there was no evidence of changes in global repertoire structure. Expanded TCRs formed significantly more large CDR3 similarity clusters than pre-sensitization or healthy control sets, consistent with antigen-driven responses. A positive correlation was found between the number of PT1 expanded TCRs and patch test score, with significance reached at thresholds 8, 16 and 32 but not 4.

The time point label, as the study defines it: pre-sensitization, week 0. The sample's treatment or condition label, in plain terms: therapeutic diphenylcyclopropenone sensitization with weekly scalp DPC. Blood at each patch-test visit was drawn before the patch test was applied. Patients were eligible if aged 18 to 70, diagnosed with alopecia and judged suitable for DPC therapy, and pregnant patients were excluded. Unfractionated whole blood was collected in Tempus Blood RNA tubes, and total RNA was extracted from that blood. The protocol used for the library was RACE. The instrument was a NextSeq 500. During library preparation, unique molecular identifiers were attached to individual cDNA molecules so that TCRs could be counted quantitatively and reproducibly. Each blood RNA sample was used to sequence both TCR alpha and TCR beta chains. Per the authors' processing: Samples had a median of 95,638 TCRs, with a range from about 23,224 to 750,000. The Decombinator software suite was used to annotate V, J and CDR3 in the TCR reads. Every sample was subsampled to the same number of TCRs (28,000) for the PS versus PT1 abundance plots. Expanded TCRs were defined as absent before sensitization and observed at least eight times at the 2-week time point. TCRdb reran the public reads through fastp at Q25 and MiXCR, keeping productive beta chains. One record per CDR3 amino acid sequence lists the most common genes and DNA. V and J calls and clone size were set by TCRdb, not the authors. For this sample the table gives some 360,000 distinct CDR3 sequences, of which 4.5% to 5.5% were detected only once. In total, the top ten clones hold approximately 2.8% of the sample.

This clonotype turned up a few times. It has no known antigen specificity. It has no much larger one-base neighbor in the sample; base qualities were not kept. Trimming takes 2 bases off V and 1 base off J; junction bases not matched to a gene: 7. CDR1 SGHDT and CDR2 YYEEEE were looked up in the germline V gene. Inclusive of the bounding cysteine and phenylalanine, the CDR3 is 17 residues long. Just the 51-base CDR3 DNA is kept, in frame starting at base 1. The specimen was whole blood, collected in connection with sensitization to the hapten diphenylcyclopropenone (DPC). The sequence was obtained from a woman aged 45-65 years with alopecia areata. Some clones in this sample may be carry-over from other donors' samples. The chain links TRBV5-6 with TRBJ2-2; the junction holds 8 bases that match TRBD2. The CDR3 sequence is CASSFSSAGGNTGELFF. The nucleotides are TGTGCCAGCAGCTTTTCATCTGCGGGGGGGAACACCGGGGAGCTGTTTTTT. With the rest looked up from the reference TRBV5-6 and TRBJ2-2 genes rather than sequenced, the full variable domain is DAGVTQSPTHLIKTRGQQVTLRCSPKSGHDTVSWYQQALGQGPQFIFQYYEEEERQRGNFPDRFSGHQFPNYSSELNVNALLLGDSALYLCASSFSSAGGNTGELFFGEGSRLTVL.